This T cell receptor beta chain was captured by sequencing in a study of CXCR3-negative and CXCR3-positive naive CD8 T cells. Germline values: CDR1 MDHEN, CDR2 SYDVKM. The CDR3 is made up of 15 amino acids. Study-wide results and limits: Researchers report CXCR3 expression partially decreased after cryopreservation, with fresh PBMCs used in most assays.

UMI-labeled TRB cDNA libraries were prepared by 5' RACE. With the 5' RACE reads reprocessed, TCRdb shows one record per CDR3 protein and no DNA. This listing includes tens of thousands of distinct CDR3 sequences. About this clonotype itself: Its antigen is not identified.

The sequence derives from a human donor in good health. Some clones in this sample may be carry-over from other donors' samples. The V gene is TRBV28, the J gene TRBJ1-1; the D call from TCRdb, TRBD1, cannot be confirmed without DNA. What was sequenced was memory CD8+ T cells from blood. CDR3 protein: CASSFRIGGLAEAFF.